This TCR beta chain was documented in a study of T cell changes during pregnancy in multiple sclerosis. The method was immunoSEQ multiplex PCR; TCRdb's version includes in-frame clones alone and lacks a portion of them. The repertoire holds over 30,000 clones, with 90% to 95% as singletons. Germline CDR1 is SGDLS and CDR2 is YYNGEE. CDR3 size: 15 residues. V was shortened by 4 bases and J by 6 bases, with 19 bases between the two germline ends. The material sequenced was CD8+ T cells from peripheral blood mononuclear cells, taken in the second trimester of pregnancy. This TCR came from a female donor in good health, enrolled as a control in a pregnancy study. The rearrangement joins TRBV9 to TRBJ1-1; maybe TRBD1 (6 bases). CDR3 protein: CASSPSHEGGPEAFF. The CDR3 DNA reads TGTGCCAGCAGCCCGTCACATGAAGGGGGACCTGAAGCTTTCTTT. The full variable domain, in which reference TRBV9 and TRBJ1-1 provide the parts outside the CDR3, is DSGVTQTPKHLITATGQRVTLRCSPRSGDLSVYWYQQSLDQGLQFLIQYYNGEERAKGNILERFSAQQFPDLHSELNLSSLELGDSALYFCASSPSHEGGPEAFFGQGTRLTVV.